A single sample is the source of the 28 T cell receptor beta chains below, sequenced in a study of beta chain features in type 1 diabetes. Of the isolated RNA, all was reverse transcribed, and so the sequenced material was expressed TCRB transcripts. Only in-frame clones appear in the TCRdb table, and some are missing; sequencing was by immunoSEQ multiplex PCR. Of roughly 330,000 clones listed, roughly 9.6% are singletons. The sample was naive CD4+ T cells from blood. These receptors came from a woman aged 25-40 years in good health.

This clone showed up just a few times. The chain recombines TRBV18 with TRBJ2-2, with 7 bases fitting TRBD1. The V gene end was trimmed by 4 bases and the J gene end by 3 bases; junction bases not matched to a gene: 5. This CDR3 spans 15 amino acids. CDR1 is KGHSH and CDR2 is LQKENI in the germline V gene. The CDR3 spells CASSRQGDDTGELFF. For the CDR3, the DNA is TGTGCCAGCTCACGGCAGGGGGATGACACCGGGGAGCTGTTTTTT. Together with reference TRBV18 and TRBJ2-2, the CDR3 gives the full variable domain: NAGVMQNPRHLVRRRGQEARLRCSPMKGHSHVYWYRQLPEEGLKFMVYLQKENIIDESGMPKERFSAEFPKEGPSILRIQQVVRGDSAAYFCASSRQGDDTGELFFGEGSRLTVL.

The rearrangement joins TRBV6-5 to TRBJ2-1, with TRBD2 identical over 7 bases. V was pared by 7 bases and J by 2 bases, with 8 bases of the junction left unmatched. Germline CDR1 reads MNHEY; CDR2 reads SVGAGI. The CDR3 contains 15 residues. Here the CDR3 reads CASTIGAGAYNEQFF. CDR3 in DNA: TGTGCCAGCACTATCGGGGCGGGAGCCTACAATGAGCAGTTCTTC.

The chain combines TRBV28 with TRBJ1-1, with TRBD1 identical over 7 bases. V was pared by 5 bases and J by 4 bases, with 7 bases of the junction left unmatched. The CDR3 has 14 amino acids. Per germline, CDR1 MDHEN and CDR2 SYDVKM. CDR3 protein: CASSAGGLGTEAFF. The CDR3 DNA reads TGTGCCAGCAGTGCAGGGGGGCTAGGCACTGAAGCTTTCTTT.

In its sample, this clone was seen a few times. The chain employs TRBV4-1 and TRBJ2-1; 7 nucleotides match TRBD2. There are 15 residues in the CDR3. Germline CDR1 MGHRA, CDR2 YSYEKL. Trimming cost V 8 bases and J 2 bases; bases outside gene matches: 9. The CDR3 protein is CASDRGAGAYNEQFF. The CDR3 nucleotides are TGCGCCAGCGATAGGGGCGCGGGAGCCTACAATGAGCAGTTCTTC.

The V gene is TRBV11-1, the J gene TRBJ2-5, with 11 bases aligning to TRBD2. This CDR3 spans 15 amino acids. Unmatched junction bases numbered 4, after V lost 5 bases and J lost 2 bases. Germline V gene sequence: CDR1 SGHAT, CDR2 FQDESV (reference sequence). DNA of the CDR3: TGTGCCAGCAGCCGGAGGACTAGCGGGCAAGAGACCCAGTACTTC. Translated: CASSRRTSGQETQYF. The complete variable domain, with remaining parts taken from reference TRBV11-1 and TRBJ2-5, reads EAEVAQSPRYKITEKSQAVAFWCDPISGHATLYWYRQILGQGPELLVQFQDESVVDDSQLPKDRFSAERLKGVDSTLKIQPAELGDSAMYLCASSRRTSGQETQYFGPGTRLLVL.

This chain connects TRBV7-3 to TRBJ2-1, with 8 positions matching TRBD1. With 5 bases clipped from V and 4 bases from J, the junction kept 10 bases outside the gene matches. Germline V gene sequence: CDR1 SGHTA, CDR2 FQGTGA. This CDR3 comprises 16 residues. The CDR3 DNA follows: TGTGCCAGCAGCCCCACCGGACAGGGAAGGTACAATGAGCAGTTCTTC. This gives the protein CASSPTGQGRYNEQFF.

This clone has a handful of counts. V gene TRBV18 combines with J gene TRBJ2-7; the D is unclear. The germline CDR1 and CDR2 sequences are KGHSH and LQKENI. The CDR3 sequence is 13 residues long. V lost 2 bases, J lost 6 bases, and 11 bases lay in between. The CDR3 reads CASSPSSSTEQYF. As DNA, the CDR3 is TGTGCCAGCTCACCATCGAGTAGTACCGAGCAGTACTTC.

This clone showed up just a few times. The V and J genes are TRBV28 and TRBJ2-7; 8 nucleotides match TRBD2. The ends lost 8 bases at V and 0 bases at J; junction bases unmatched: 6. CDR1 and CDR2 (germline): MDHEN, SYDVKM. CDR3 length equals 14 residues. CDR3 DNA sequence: TGTGCCAGCGGAAGCGGGAGTGCCTCCTACGAGCAGTACTTC. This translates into CASGSGSASYEQYF.

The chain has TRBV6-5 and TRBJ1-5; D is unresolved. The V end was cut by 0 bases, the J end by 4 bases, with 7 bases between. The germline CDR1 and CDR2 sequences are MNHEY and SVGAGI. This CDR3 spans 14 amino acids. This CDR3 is CASSYSPDNQPQHF. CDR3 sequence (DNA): TGTGCCAGCAGTTACTCCCCAGATAATCAGCCCCAGCATTTT.

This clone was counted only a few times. The CDR3 nucleotides are TGCAGCGTGGGGACAGGGGGAACCGGGGAGCTGTTTTTT. Translation: CSVGTGGTGELFF. V gene TRBV29-1 combines with J gene TRBJ2-2; 11 bases fit TRBD1. The germline V gene has CDR1 SQVTM and CDR2 ANQGSEA. V was pared by 6 bases and J by 5 bases, with 2 bases of the junction left unmatched. The CDR3 is 13 amino acids.

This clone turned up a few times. CDR3: CASSLGLSGGRNEQFF. In DNA, the CDR3 is TGTGCCAGCAGTTTAGGTCTTAGCGGGGGGCGGAATGAGCAGTTCTTC. The chain is built from TRBV28 and TRBJ2-1, with 10 bases identical to TRBD2. CDR3 length equals 16 residues. Per germline, CDR1 MDHEN and CDR2 SYDVKM. J gave up 7 bases and V 2 bases, and 8 bases lay outside the gene matches.

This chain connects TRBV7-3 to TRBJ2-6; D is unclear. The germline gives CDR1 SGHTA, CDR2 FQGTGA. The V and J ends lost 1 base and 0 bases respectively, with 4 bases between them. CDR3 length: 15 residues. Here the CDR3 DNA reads TGTGCCAGCAGCTTAATGAGCTCTGGGGCCAACGTCCTGACTTTC. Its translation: CASSLMSSGANVLTF.

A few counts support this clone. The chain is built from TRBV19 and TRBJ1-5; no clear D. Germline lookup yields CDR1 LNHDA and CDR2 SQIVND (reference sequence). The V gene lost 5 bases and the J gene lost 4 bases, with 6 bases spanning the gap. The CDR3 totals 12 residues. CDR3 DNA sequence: TGTGCCAGTAGTTCATTGAATCAGCCCCAGCATTTT. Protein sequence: CASSSLNQPQHF. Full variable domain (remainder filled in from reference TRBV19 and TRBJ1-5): DGGITQSPKYLFRKEGQNVTLSCEQNLNHDAMYWYRQDPGQGLRLIYYSQIVNDFQKGDIAEGYSVSREKKESFPLTVTSAQKNPTAFYLCASSSLNQPQHFGDGTRLSIL.

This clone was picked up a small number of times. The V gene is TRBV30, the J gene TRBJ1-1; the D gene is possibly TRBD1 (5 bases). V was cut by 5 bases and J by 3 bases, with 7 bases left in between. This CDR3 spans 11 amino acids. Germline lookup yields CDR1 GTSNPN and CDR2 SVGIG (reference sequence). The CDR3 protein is CAWGGDTEAFF. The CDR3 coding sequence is TGTGCCTGGGGAGGGGACACTGAAGCTTTCTTT.

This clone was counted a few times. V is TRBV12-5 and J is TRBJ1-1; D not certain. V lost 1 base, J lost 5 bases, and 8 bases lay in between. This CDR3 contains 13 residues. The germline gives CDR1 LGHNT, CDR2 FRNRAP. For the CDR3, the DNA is TGTGCTAGTGGTTTGGAGCGTCGGACTGAAGCTTTCTTT. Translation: CASGLERRTEAFF.

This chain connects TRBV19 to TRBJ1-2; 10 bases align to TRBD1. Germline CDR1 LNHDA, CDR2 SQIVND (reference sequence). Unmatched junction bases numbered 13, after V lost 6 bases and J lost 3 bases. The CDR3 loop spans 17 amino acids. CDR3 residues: CASSRSRQGASDYGYTF. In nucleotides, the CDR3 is TGTGCCAGTAGCCGGAGTCGACAGGGGGCGAGTGACTATGGCTACACCTTC.

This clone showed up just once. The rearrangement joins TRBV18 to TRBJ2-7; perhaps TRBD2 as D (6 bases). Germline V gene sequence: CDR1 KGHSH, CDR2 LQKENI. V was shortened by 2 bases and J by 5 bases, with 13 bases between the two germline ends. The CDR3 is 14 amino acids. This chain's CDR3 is CASSPNPGDDEQYF. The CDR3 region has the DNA TGTGCCAGCTCACCAAACCCGGGGGATGACGAGCAGTACTTC. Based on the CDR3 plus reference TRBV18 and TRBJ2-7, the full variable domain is NAGVMQNPRHLVRRRGQEARLRCSPMKGHSHVYWYRQLPEEGLKFMVYLQKENIIDESGMPKERFSAEFPKEGPSILRIQQVVRGDSAAYFCASSPNPGDDEQYFGPGTRLTVT.

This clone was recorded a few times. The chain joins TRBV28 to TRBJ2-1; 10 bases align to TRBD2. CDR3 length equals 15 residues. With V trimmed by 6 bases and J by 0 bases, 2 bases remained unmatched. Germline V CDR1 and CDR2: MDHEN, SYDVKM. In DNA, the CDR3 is TGTGCCAGCAGGTCTAGCGGGAGCTCCTACAATGAGCAGTTCTTC. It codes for CASRSSGSSYNEQFF.

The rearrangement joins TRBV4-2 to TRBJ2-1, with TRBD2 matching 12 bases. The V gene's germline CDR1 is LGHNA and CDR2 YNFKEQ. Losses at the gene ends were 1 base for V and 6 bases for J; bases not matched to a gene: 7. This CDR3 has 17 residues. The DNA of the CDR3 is TGTGCCAGCAGCCAAGTTCCGACTAGCGGGAGTCTCAATGAGCAGTTCTTC. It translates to CASSQVPTSGSLNEQFF.

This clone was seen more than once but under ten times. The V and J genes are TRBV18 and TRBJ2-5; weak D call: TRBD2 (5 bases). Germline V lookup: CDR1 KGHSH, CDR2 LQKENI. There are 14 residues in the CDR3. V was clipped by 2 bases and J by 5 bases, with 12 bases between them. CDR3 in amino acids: CASSPTQRGETQYF. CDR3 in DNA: TGTGCCAGCTCACCAACACAGCGAGGGGAGACCCAGTACTTC.

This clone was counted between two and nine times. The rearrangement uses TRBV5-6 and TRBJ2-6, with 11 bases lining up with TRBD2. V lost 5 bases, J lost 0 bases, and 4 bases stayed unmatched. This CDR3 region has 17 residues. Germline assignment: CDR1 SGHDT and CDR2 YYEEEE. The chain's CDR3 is CASRGTSGLSGANVLTF. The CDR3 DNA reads TGTGCCAGCAGGGGGACTAGCGGCCTCTCTGGGGCCAACGTCCTGACTTTC.

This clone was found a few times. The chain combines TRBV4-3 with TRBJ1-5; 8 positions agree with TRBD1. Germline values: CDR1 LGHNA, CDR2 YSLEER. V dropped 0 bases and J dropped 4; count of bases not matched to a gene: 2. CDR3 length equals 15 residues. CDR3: CASSQDGDRNQPQHF. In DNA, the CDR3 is TGCGCCAGCAGCCAAGATGGGGACAGGAATCAGCCCCAGCATTTT.

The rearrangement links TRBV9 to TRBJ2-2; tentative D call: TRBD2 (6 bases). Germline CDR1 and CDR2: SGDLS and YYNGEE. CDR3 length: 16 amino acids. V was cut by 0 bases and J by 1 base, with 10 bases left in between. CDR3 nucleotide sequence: TGTGCCAGCAGCGTAGAAGCGGGCAAGAACACCGGGGAGCTGTTTTTT. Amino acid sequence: CASSVEAGKNTGELFF.

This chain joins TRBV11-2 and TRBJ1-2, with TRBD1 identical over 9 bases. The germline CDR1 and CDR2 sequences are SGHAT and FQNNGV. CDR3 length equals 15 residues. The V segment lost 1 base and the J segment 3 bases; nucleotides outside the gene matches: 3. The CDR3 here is CASSLARTGDYGYTF. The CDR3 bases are TGTGCCAGCAGCTTAGCGCGGACAGGGGACTATGGCTACACCTTC. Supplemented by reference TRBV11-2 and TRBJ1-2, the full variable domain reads EAGVAQSPRYKIIEKRQSVAFWCNPISGHATLYWYQQILGQGPKLLIQFQNNGVVDDSQLPKDRFSAERLKGVDSTLKIQPAKLEDSAVYLCASSLARTGDYGYTFGSGTRLTVV.

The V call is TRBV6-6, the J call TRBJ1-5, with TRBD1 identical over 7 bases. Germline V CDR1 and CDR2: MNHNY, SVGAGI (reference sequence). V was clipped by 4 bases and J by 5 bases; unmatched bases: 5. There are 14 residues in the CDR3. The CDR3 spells CASSSHTGDQPQHF. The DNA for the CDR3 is TGTGCCAGCAGTTCGCACACAGGGGATCAGCCCCAGCATTTT.

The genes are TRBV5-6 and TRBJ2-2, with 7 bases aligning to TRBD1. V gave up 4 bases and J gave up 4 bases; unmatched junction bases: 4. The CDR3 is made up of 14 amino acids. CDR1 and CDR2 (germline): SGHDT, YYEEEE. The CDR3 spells CASSRDRRTGELFF. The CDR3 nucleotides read TGTGCCAGCAGCCGGGACAGACGCACCGGGGAGCTGTTTTTT.

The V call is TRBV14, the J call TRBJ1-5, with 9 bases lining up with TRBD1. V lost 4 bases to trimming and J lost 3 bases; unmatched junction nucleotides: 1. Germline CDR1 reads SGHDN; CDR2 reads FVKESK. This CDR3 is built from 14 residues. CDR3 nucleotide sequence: TGTGCCAGCAGCCGACAGGGGGACAATCAGCCCCAGCATTTT. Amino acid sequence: CASSRQGDNQPQHF.

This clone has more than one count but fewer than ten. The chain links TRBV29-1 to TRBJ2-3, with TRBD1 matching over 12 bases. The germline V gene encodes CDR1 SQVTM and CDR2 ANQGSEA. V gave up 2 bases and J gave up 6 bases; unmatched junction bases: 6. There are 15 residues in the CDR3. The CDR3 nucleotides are TGCAGCGTTGAAATGGGACAGGGGGCTTCGGATACGCAGTATTTT. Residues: CSVEMGQGASDTQYF.